This T cell receptor beta chain appears in the sequencing data of a study of cytomegalovirus exposure and HLA in healthy donors. Study conclusions and caveats: It was reported that the classifier diagnosed cytomegalovirus status with high specificity and sensitivity in both the original and validation cohorts. Within the approximately 120 validation repertoires, first-cohort TCR clusters tended to co-occur, according to a later analysis. In vitro checks showed that a few CMV-associated chains really do target CMV antigens. Among TCR beta chains, those listed as cytomegalovirus-associated numbered some 160.

About this clone itself: Antigen: not known.

Germline CDR1 is GTSNPN and CDR2 is SVGIG (reference sequence). V lost 0 bases, J lost 9 bases, and 6 bases lay in between. The CDR3 loop spans 11 amino acids. The assay was immunoSEQ multiplex PCR, and TCRdb's table has in-frame clones only and misses some. The profile shows more than 250,000 clones, 90% of them singletons. Specimen: PBMCs. The chain links TRBV30 to TRBJ1-5, with D perhaps TRBD1 (6 bases). The clonotype was recovered from a woman in her twenties or thirties in good health and CMV-seronegative. The DNA of the CDR3 is TGTGCCTGGAGTGTAGGGGGGCCCCAGCATTTT. Amino acids: CAWSVGGPQHF.